The text below deals with one T cell receptor (beta chain). These data come from a study of blood T cell repertoires in COVID-19. Study-wide background: From T cells, B-cell-depleted T cells, or PBMCs came the material, which was cDNA or gDNA.

Under the authors' procedure: Amplification of reference gene primers provided the estimated nucleated cell counts. The protocol was immunoSEQ multiplex PCR, while the TCRdb copy is restricted to in-frame clones and leaves out a portion. The D gene and trimming were derived from the DNA, and the V and J assignments and clone size from that table. The sample has about 360,000 clones, less than 90% seen once. Germline V CDR1 and CDR2: SEHNR, FQNEAQ (reference sequence). The V and J ends lost 5 bases and 8 bases respectively, with 18 bases between them. The CDR3 loop spans 14 amino acids. V and J are TRBV7-9 and TRBJ1-1, with D unclear. Specimen: peripheral blood. The receptor was derived from an older woman with COVID-19, enrolled during active disease. In DNA, the CDR3 is TGTGCCAGCAGCGCGCCGGTCGGGGTAGGGGAAGCTTTCTTT. It encodes CASSAPVGVGEAFF.